The rows below give T cell receptor beta chains drawn from one sample of a study of cytomegalovirus exposure and HLA in healthy donors. Libraries were prepared by immunoSEQ multiplex PCR; TCRdb keeps only in-frame clonotypes and omits some of them. Altogether approximately 180,000 clones are present, about 83% being singletons, with the ten largest covering around 5%. The sequencing input was PBMCs. These TCRs come from a girl aged 10 to 17 in good health and CMV-seropositive. Each CDR3 is given with its conserved first and last residue. Fields, in order: V gene, J gene, CDR3 protein.

v_gene: TRBV19; j_gene: TRBJ2-3; CDR3aa: CASSIWDRGTDTQYF
v_gene: TRBV2; j_gene: TRBJ2-1; CDR3aa: CASSENPYRGRSNEQFF
v_gene: TRBV18; j_gene: TRBJ2-6; CDR3aa: CASSPLPGGNSGANVLTF
v_gene: TRBV10-3; j_gene: TRBJ2-2; CDR3aa: CAIGQENTGELFF
v_gene: TRBV2; j_gene: TRBJ1-1; CDR3aa: CASSFRGPTEAFF
v_gene: TRBV25-1; j_gene: TRBJ2-7; CDR3aa: CASSESLSFSYEQYF
v_gene: TRBV19; j_gene: TRBJ2-6; CDR3aa: CASSLRGSGANVLTF
v_gene: TRBV7-8; j_gene: TRBJ2-7; CDR3aa: CASSLVAGYEQYF
v_gene: TRBV2; j_gene: TRBJ2-2; CDR3aa: CASSHRSSGGTGELFF
v_gene: TRBV6-1; j_gene: TRBJ2-7; CDR3aa: CASTNGQGGYEQYF
v_gene: TRBV10-2; j_gene: TRBJ2-7; CDR3aa: CASSWTGLSYEQYF
v_gene: TRBV9; j_gene: TRBJ2-3; CDR3aa: CASSPRLAGGTTSTDTQYF
v_gene: TRBV6-1; j_gene: TRBJ1-1; CDR3aa: CASSTTLNTEAFF
v_gene: TRBV4-1; j_gene: TRBJ1-6; CDR3aa: CASSQGAGAYSPLHF
v_gene: TRBV5-1; j_gene: TRBJ1-1; CDR3aa: CASSSGNTEAFF
v_gene: TRBV9; j_gene: TRBJ2-1; CDR3aa: CASSVATSGGRGSEQFF
v_gene: TRBV6-5; j_gene: TRBJ2-5; CDR3aa: CASSSGQGTYQETQYF
v_gene: TRBV5-5; j_gene: TRBJ1-4; CDR3aa: CASSSQGATNEKLFF
v_gene: TRBV7-3; j_gene: TRBJ1-1; CDR3aa: CASSLTSDSRNTEAFF
v_gene: TRBV28; j_gene: TRBJ1-2; CDR3aa: CASRLQNGYTF
v_gene: TRBV4-2; j_gene: TRBJ2-3; CDR3aa: CASSSQGTDTQYF
v_gene: TRBV7-8; j_gene: TRBJ2-7; CDR3aa: CASSRTSGGLNSYEQYF
v_gene: TRBV2; j_gene: TRBJ2-5; CDR3aa: CASNTLAEETQYF
v_gene: TRBV5-1; j_gene: TRBJ2-1; CDR3aa: CASSFGTNSYNEQFF
v_gene: TRBV9; j_gene: TRBJ2-7; CDR3aa: CASSVAPDYPYEQYF
v_gene: TRBV19; j_gene: TRBJ1-1; CDR3aa: CASSSTGNTEAFF
v_gene: TRBV5-1; j_gene: TRBJ1-2; CDR3aa: CASSWGQANYGYTF
v_gene: TRBV9; j_gene: TRBJ1-1; CDR3aa: CASSVEDRGWTEAFF
v_gene: TRBV9; j_gene: TRBJ2-5; CDR3aa: CASSGETQYF
v_gene: TRBV9; j_gene: TRBJ2-3; CDR3aa: CASSVEAGGITDTQYF
v_gene: TRBV7-3; j_gene: TRBJ2-5; CDR3aa: CASSFRLQETQYF
v_gene: TRBV5-8; j_gene: TRBJ2-1; CDR3aa: CASSIPLAGRYNEQFF
v_gene: TRBV2; j_gene: TRBJ1-1; CDR3aa: CAGRQAPNTEAFF
v_gene: TRBV9; j_gene: TRBJ1-2; CDR3aa: CASSAGGGRGDGYTF
v_gene: TRBV2; j_gene: TRBJ1-5; CDR3aa: CASTQGLQPQHF
v_gene: TRBV9; j_gene: TRBJ1-2; CDR3aa: CASSVEERQGNYGYTF
v_gene: TRBV6-1; j_gene: TRBJ1-3; CDR3aa: CASSEAYGQGPGNTIYF
v_gene: TRBV10-2; j_gene: TRBJ1-1; CDR3aa: CASRDSSTGVRNTEAFF
v_gene: TRBV7-9; j_gene: TRBJ2-7; CDR3aa: CASSPRDNSYEQYF
v_gene: TRBV5-1; j_gene: TRBJ2-2; CDR3aa: CASSLYGTGSNGELFF
v_gene: TRBV5-1; j_gene: TRBJ2-3; CDR3aa: CASSLDRAADTQYF
v_gene: TRBV7-2; j_gene: TRBJ2-1; CDR3aa: CASSLPSGGSYNEQFF
v_gene: TRBV30; j_gene: TRBJ1-1; CDR3aa: CAWTLWGGELAEAFF
v_gene: TRBV30; j_gene: TRBJ1-4; CDR3aa: CAWNRRDRAEKLFF
v_gene: TRBV10-3; j_gene: TRBJ2-5; CDR3aa: CAISDQAGEEQYF
v_gene: TRBV7-2; j_gene: TRBJ2-7; CDR3aa: CASSSEGLAGGYEQYF